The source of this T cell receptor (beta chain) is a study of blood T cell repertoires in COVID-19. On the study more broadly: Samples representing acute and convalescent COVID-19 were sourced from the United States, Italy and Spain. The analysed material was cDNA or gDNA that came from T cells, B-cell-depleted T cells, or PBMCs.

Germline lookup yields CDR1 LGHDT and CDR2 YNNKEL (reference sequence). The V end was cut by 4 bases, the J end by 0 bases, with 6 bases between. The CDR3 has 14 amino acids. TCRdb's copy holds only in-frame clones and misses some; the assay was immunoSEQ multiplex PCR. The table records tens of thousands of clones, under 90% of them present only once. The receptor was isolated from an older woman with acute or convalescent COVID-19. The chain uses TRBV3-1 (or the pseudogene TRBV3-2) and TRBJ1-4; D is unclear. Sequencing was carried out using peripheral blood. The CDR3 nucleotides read TGTGCCAGCAGCCTGAGGGCAACTAATGAAAAACTGTTTTTT. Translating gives CASSLRATNEKLFF.